One and the same sample provided the 8 T cell receptor beta chains below, sequenced in a study of neurological immune-mediated disorders. In TCRdb, the 5' RACE reads were re-called with MiXCR into one record per CDR3 protein. Of 50,000 to 70,000 distinct CDR3 sequences in the sample, roughly 13% were seen once. What was sequenced was PBMCs. The receptors here all came from a woman aged 55-69 years with HTLV-1-associated myelopathy (HAM/TSP).

Note on this clonotype: It may be a read error: a sequence one base away is much more abundant. The chain uses TRBV20-1 and TRBJ2-5, with 13 bases matching TRBD2. V gave up 4 bases and J gave up 5 bases; unmatched junction bases: 7. The germline V gene has CDR1 DFQATT and CDR2 SNEGSKA (reference sequence). The CDR3 is 15 amino acids. The CDR3 nucleotides are TGCAGTGCTAAGACTAGCGGGAGGTCTATGGAGACCCAGTACTTC. It codes for CSAKTSGRSMETQYF.

This chain joins TRBV6-1 and TRBJ2-3; 14 nucleotides line up with TRBD2. The V gene end was trimmed by 6 bases and the J gene end by 4 bases; junction bases not matched to a gene: 12. The CDR3 length is 18 residues. Germline CDR1 reads MNHNS; CDR2 reads SASEGT. The CDR3 DNA follows: TGTGCCAGCAGCTATACAACGGGACTAGCGGGAGCATCAGATACGCAGTATTTT. Translating gives CASSYTTGLAGASDTQYF.

This clonotype was detected many times. V usage is TRBV5-1 and J usage is TRBJ1-1; D call uncertain. The CDR3 is 15 amino acids. Per the germline V gene, CDR1 is SGHRS and CDR2 is YFSETQ. With 0 bases removed from V and 0 bases from J, the gap between germline ends came to 9 bases. In DNA form, the CDR3 reads TGCGCCAGCAGCTTGGCACCGGGTATGAACACTGAAGCTTTCTTT. Protein: CASSLAPGMNTEAFF.

This clonotype has just a few counts. The chain carries TRBV20-1 and TRBJ2-3; 8 bases are a match to TRBD2. The germline V gene encodes CDR1 DFQATT and CDR2 SNEGSKA (reference sequence). The CDR3 covers 17 residues. After removal of 3 bases from V and 2 bases from J, the junction contained 13 bases not matched to a gene. CDR3 DNA: TGCAGTGCTAGCCCCCGGGAGCGGGAGAGGGTCACAGATACGCAGTATTTT. It is translated as CSASPRERERVTDTQYF.

This clonotype was detected ten times or more. The V and J genes are TRBV5-1 and TRBJ1-2; D unresolved. Germline CDR1 reads SGHRS; CDR2 reads YFSETQ. The ends were cut back, 0 bases at V and 0 bases at J, with 6 bases in the middle. The CDR3 runs 14 residues. In DNA form, the CDR3 reads TGCGCCAGCAGCTTGGACCGATCTAACTATGGCTACACCTTC. Its translation: CASSLDRSNYGYTF.

This clonotype was detected many times. The chain links TRBV2 to TRBJ2-7; D is ambiguous. V dropped 4 bases and J dropped 6 bases, with 16 bases sitting between them. CDR3 length: 14 amino acids. The germline V gene encodes CDR1 SNHLY and CDR2 FYNNEI. The CDR3 is CASSVLPEGGEQYF. CDR3 nucleotide sequence: TGTGCCAGCAGTGTTCTGCCTGAAGGTGGCGAGCAGTACTTC.

In its sample, this clonotype was seen many times. The V and J genes are TRBV7-8 and TRBJ2-2, with unresolved D. From germline, CDR1 is SGHVS and CDR2 FQNEAQ. The CDR3 is made up of 13 amino acids. The ends were cut back, 1 base at V and 9 bases at J, with 9 bases in the middle. Written as DNA, the CDR3 is TGTGCCAGCAGCTTAGTACCGGGCTGGGAGCTGTTTTTT. Amino acid sequence: CASSLVPGWELFF. The variable domain in full, completed from reference TRBV7-8 and TRBJ2-2, reads GAGVSQSPRYKVAKRGQDVALRCDPISGHVSLFWYQQALGQGPEFLTYFQNEAQLDKSGLPSDRFFAERPEGSVSTLKIQRTQQEDSAVYLCASSLVPGWELFFGEGSRLTVL.

Many counts were recorded for this clonotype. The V gene is TRBV20-1, the J gene TRBJ2-3; possible D gene TRBD1, 6 bases. With 6 bases removed from V and 9 bases from J, the gap between germline ends came to 19 bases. In germline, CDR1 is DFQATT, CDR2 SNEGSKA (reference sequence). The CDR3 is made up of 13 amino acids. DNA of the CDR3: TGCAGTGCGCAGGTGGGGGCGGCTCAAACGCAGTATTTT. Its protein is CSAQVGAAQTQYF.